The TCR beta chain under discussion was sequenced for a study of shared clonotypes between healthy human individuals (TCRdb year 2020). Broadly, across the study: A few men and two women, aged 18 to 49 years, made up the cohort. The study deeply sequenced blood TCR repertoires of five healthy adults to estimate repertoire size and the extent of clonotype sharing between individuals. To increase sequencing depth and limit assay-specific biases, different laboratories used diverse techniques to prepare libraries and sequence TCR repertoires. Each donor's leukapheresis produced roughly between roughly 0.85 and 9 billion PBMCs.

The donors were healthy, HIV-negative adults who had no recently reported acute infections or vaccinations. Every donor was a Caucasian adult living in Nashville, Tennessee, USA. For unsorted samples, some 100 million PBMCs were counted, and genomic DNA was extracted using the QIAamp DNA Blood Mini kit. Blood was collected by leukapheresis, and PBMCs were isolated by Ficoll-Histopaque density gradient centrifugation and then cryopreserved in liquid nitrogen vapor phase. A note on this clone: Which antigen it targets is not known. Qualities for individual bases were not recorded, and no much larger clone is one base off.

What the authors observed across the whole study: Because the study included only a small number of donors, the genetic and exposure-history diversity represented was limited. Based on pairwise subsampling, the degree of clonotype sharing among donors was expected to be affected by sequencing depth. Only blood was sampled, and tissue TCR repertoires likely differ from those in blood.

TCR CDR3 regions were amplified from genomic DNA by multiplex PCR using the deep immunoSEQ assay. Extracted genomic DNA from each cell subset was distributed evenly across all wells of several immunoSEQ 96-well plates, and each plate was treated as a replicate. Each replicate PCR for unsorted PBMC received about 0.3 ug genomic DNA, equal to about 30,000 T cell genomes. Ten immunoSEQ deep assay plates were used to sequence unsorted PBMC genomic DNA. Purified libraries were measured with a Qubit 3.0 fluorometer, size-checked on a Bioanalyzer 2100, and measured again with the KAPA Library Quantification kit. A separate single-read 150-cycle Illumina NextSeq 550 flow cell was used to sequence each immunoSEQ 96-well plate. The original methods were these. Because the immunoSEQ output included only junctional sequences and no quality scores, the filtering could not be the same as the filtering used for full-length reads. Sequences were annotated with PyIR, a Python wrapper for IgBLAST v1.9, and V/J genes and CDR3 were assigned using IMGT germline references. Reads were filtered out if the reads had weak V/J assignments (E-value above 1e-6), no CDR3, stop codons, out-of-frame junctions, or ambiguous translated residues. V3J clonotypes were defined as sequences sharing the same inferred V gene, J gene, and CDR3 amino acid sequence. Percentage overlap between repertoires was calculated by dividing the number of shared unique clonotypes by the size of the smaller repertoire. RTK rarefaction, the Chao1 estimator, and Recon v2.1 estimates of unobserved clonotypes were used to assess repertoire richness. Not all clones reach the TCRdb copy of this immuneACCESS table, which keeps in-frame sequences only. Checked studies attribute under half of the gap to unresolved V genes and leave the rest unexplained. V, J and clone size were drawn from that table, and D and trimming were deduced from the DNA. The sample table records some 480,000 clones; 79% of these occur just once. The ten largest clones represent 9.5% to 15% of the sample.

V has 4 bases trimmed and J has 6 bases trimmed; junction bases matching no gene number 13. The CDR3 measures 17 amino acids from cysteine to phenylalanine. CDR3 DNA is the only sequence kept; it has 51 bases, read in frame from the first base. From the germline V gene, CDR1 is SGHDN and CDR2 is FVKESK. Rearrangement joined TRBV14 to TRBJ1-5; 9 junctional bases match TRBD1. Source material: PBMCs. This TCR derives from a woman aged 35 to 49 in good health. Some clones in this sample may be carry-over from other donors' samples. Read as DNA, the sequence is TGTGCCAGCAGCCGACGTACAGGGGGCGAAGAGGGTCAGCCCCAGCATTTT. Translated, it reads CASSRRTGGEEGQPQHF.